Following are 27 T cell receptor beta chains from one sample sequenced in a study of blood T cell repertoires in COVID-19. Only in-frame clones appear in the TCRdb table, and some are missing; sequencing was by immunoSEQ multiplex PCR. In the table there are about 130,000 clones, around 88% of which are singletons. Specimen: peripheral blood. These receptors all come from a woman aged 50 to 60 who had recovered from COVID-19.

The chain couples TRBV7-5 to TRBJ2-4; the table's D call TRBD2 went unverified against the DNA. TRBV7-5 corresponds to a pseudogene. The CDR3 consists of 14 residues. The CDR3 DNA sequence: TGTGCCAGAAGCTTAGGTGAGGGCCAAAACATTCAGTACTTC. Protein: CARSLGEGQNIQYF.

The J gene is TRBJ1-5, the V gene TRBV7-2, with TRBD1 as a possible D gene (5 bases). The CDR3 is 14 amino acids. Germline loops: CDR1 SGHTA, CDR2 FQGNSA. V gave up 0 bases and J gave up 3 bases, with 6 bases separating them. CDR3 coding DNA: TGTGCCAGCAGCTTAGCGGGGCCCAATCAGCCCCAGCATTTT. Translated, it gives CASSLAGPNQPQHF.

The V call is TRBV7-6, the J call TRBJ2-6; D is possibly TRBD2 (5 bases). The CDR3 runs to 22 residues. Per germline, CDR1 SGHVS and CDR2 FNYEAQ. Trimming took 3 bases from V and 0 from J, leaving 27 bases between them. The CDR3: CASSFVWTDASLKVSGANVLTF. In DNA, the CDR3 is TGTGCCAGCAGCTTTGTCTGGACTGACGCCTCCCTAAAGGTCTCTGGGGCCAACGTCCTGACTTTC.

Only one count was recorded for this clone. The chain is built from TRBV5-8 and TRBJ1-1; 7 bases map to TRBD1. The CDR3 sequence is 16 residues long. Trimming took 0 bases from V and 4 from J; bases not matched to a gene: 9. In germline, CDR1 is SGHTS, CDR2 YDEGEE. CDR3 sequence: CASSLDGTAFSTEAFF. The CDR3 region has the DNA TGTGCCAGCAGCTTGGACGGGACAGCTTTTAGCACTGAAGCTTTCTTT.

V gene TRBV5-1 combines with J gene TRBJ2-7; possible D gene TRBD2, 5 bases. The CDR3 is made up of 13 amino acids. The V gene's germline CDR1 is SGHRS and CDR2 YFSETQ. Trimming shortened V by 5 bases and J by 1 base, and 10 bases separated the two germline ends. The CDR3 spells CASRASLSYEQYF. The CDR3 region has the DNA TGCGCCAGCAGGGCTAGCTTGTCCTACGAGCAGTACTTC.

The chain uses TRBV18 and TRBJ2-5, with D uncertain. This CDR3 contains 14 residues. V was shortened by 2 bases and J by 0 bases, with 7 bases between the two germline ends. Germline assignment: CDR1 KGHSH and CDR2 LQKENI. CDR3 loop: CASSPSPYQETQYF. Here the CDR3 DNA reads TGTGCCAGCTCACCATCCCCGTACCAAGAGACCCAGTACTTC.

The J gene is TRBJ2-7, the V gene TRBV10-3; the D is unclear. CDR3 length equals 12 residues. Between the trimmed V and J ends, which lost 1 base and 2 bases, there was a span of 3 bases. Per germline, CDR1 ENHRY and CDR2 SYGVKD. The chain's CDR3 is CAISEWPYEQYF. CDR3 nucleotide sequence: TGTGCCATCAGTGAGTGGCCCTACGAGCAGTACTTC.

This clone has a single count. The chain combines TRBV20-1 with TRBJ1-2; D is undetermined. V was clipped by 7 bases and J by 4 bases, with 10 bases between them. Germline V gives CDR1 DFQATT, CDR2 SNEGSKA (reference sequence). CDR3 length: 11 amino acids. CDR3 residues: CSVPRGYGYTF. CDR3 in DNA: TGCAGTGTTCCACGGGGCTATGGCTACACCTTC.

The chain is built from TRBV2 and TRBJ2-7; 10 positions match TRBD2. The J segment lost 2 bases and the V segment lost 6 bases, leaving 4 bases of the junction unmatched. The CDR3 is made up of 14 amino acids. CDR1 is SNHLY, CDR2 FYNNEI, per germline. CDR3 nucleotide sequence: TGTGCCAGCAGCGCTAGCGGGGGTCCCTACGAGCAGTACTTC. Its translation: CASSASGGPYEQYF.

This chain uses TRBV7-9 with TRBJ1-6; TRBD1 matches at 7 bases. This CDR3 has 15 amino acids. Germline V gene data show CDR1 as SEHNR and CDR2 as FQNEAQ (reference sequence). With V trimmed by 6 bases and J by 7 bases, 9 bases remained unmatched. CDR3 sequence (DNA): TGTGCCAGCAGTCCACAGACAGGGATGAATTCACCCCTCCACTTT. Its protein is CASSPQTGMNSPLHF. The variable domain in full, completed from reference TRBV7-9 and TRBJ1-6, reads DTGVSQNPRHKITKRGQNVTFRCDPISEHNRLYWYRQTLGQGPEFLTYFQNEAQLEKSRLLSDRFSAERPKGSFSTLEIQRTEQGDSAMYLCASSPQTGMNSPLHFGNGTRLTVT.

The genes are TRBV28 and TRBJ1-2; 7 nucleotides match TRBD1. The CDR3 is made up of 13 amino acids. Per germline, CDR1 MDHEN and CDR2 SYDVKM. The trim removed 4 bases at V and 5 bases at J, leaving 4 bases unmatched. The CDR3 DNA reads TGTGCCAGCAGTTCCCCAGGGGGTTATGGCTACACCTTC. This gives the protein CASSSPGGYGYTF.

This chain uses TRBV7-2 with TRBJ2-1; 7 nucleotides align to TRBD1. V was pared by 5 bases and J by 7 bases, with 11 bases of the junction left unmatched. Germline-derived CDR1 and CDR2 are SGHTA and FQGNSA. CDR3 length: 15 residues. The CDR3 sequence: CASSLQTGITNEQFF. In DNA, the CDR3 is TGTGCCAGCAGCCTCCAGACAGGGATTACAAATGAGCAGTTCTTC. Together with reference TRBV7-2 and TRBJ2-1, the CDR3 gives the full variable domain: GAGVSQSPSNKVTEKGKDVELRCDPISGHTALYWYRQSLGQGLEFLIYFQGNSAPDKSGLPSDRFSAERTGGSVSTLTIQRTQQEDSAVYLCASSLQTGITNEQFFGPGTRLTVL.

The rearrangement joins TRBV12-3 or TRBV12-4 to TRBJ1-1; D not certain. The CDR3 is 13 amino acids. V gave up 1 base and J gave up 7 bases, with 10 bases separating them. As DNA, the CDR3 is TGTGCCAGCAGTTTAGGGGCACCATATGAAGCTTTCTTT. It encodes CASSLGAPYEAFF.

The chain has TRBV7-2 and TRBJ2-1; maybe TRBD2 (5 bases). V was shortened by 1 base and J by 4 bases, with 20 bases between the two germline ends. CDR3 length: 18 amino acids. Germline V lookup: CDR1 SGHTA, CDR2 FQGNSA. The CDR3 is CASSLEAARRINYNEQFF. The CDR3 DNA sequence: TGTGCCAGCAGCTTAGAAGCGGCGAGAAGAATTAATTACAATGAGCAGTTCTTC.

The CDR3 sequence: CASSQADRGRGYTF. The CDR3 DNA sequence: TGCGCCAGCAGCCAAGCGGACAGGGGGCGAGGCTACACCTTC. The V gene is TRBV4-1, the J gene TRBJ1-2; 11 bases agree with TRBD1. V trimming: 1 base; J trimming: 8 bases; junction bases outside the gene matches: 3. The CDR3 is 14 residues long. The germline gives CDR1 MGHRA, CDR2 YSYEKL.

V is TRBV6-5 and J is TRBJ1-5; TRBD1 might be the D (6 bases). Trimming left V 9 bases short and J 6 bases short, with 18 bases between. The CDR3 has 14 amino acids. Germline CDR1 and CDR2: MNHEY and SVGAGI. The CDR3 DNA reads TGTGCCAGTTCTCTTATGGGGGCCGGTCAGCCCCAGCATTTT. Translated, it gives CASSLMGAGQPQHF.

The chain links TRBV7-9 to TRBJ1-2; 7 bases agree with TRBD1. The CDR3 is 14 amino acids. V was pared by 3 bases and J by 1 base, with 2 bases of the junction left unmatched. The germline V gene encodes CDR1 SEHNR and CDR2 FQNEAQ (reference sequence). The CDR3 sequence is CASSLGQSNYGYTF. For the CDR3, the DNA is TGTGCCAGCAGCTTGGGACAGAGTAACTATGGCTACACCTTC.

The V and J genes are TRBV5-4 and TRBJ1-1; D not certain. Germline values: CDR1 SGHNT, CDR2 YYREEE (reference sequence). The CDR3 covers 11 residues. V dropped 4 bases and J dropped 11 bases, with 12 bases sitting between them. CDR3 residues: CASSLGRRAFF. The CDR3 DNA reads TGTGCCAGCAGCCTAGGGAGACGGGCTTTCTTT.

This rearrangement joins TRBV19 to TRBJ1-2; D is ambiguous. In germline, CDR1 is LNHDA, CDR2 SQIVND (reference sequence). This CDR3 is 15 amino acids long. V lost 8 bases and J 2 bases, leaving 18 bases between the germline ends. The CDR3 here is CASQYQIQANYGYTF. The CDR3 bases are TGTGCCAGTCAATACCAAATTCAGGCAAACTATGGCTACACCTTC.

This chain joins TRBV4-1 and TRBJ1-5; D is unclear. CDR1 is MGHRA and CDR2 is YSYEKL in the germline V gene. Trimming stripped 1 base from V and 4 bases from J, with 11 bases between. This CDR3 comprises 15 residues. The CDR3 spells CASSQGRAGNQPQHF. The CDR3 nucleotides read TGCGCCAGCAGCCAAGGAAGGGCGGGGAATCAGCCCCAGCATTTT.

This rearrangement joins TRBV3-1 (or the pseudogene TRBV3-2) to TRBJ2-3; 10 nucleotides agree with TRBD2. This CDR3 is built from 15 residues. With V trimmed by 4 bases and J by 5 bases, 6 bases remained unmatched. CDR1 and CDR2 (germline): LGHDT, YNNKEL (reference sequence). The DNA of the CDR3 is TGTGCCAGCAGCCGAAGCGGGGGGGAGGGAGATACGCAGTATTTT. Encoded protein: CASSRSGGEGDTQYF.

The CDR3 loop reads CASSQGEDQPQHF. The DNA for the CDR3 is TGCGCCAGCAGCCAAGGAGAAGATCAGCCCCAGCATTTT. This chain joins TRBV4-3 and TRBJ1-5, with D hard to call. The V gene lost 1 base and the J gene lost 5 bases, with 6 bases spanning the gap. Germline-derived CDR1 and CDR2 are LGHNA and YSLEER. The CDR3 contains 13 residues.

This chain uses TRBV9 with TRBJ1-2, with TRBD1 matching 10 bases. The CDR3 is 16 residues long. The trim removed 4 bases at V and 3 bases at J, leaving 9 bases unmatched. Germline lookup yields CDR1 SGDLS and CDR2 YYNGEE. CDR3 sequence: CASSISGTGEDYGYTF. The CDR3 coding sequence is TGTGCCAGCAGCATTTCCGGGACAGGGGAGGACTATGGCTACACCTTC.

This clone showed up just once. The chain links TRBV30 to TRBJ1-4; maybe TRBD1 (6 bases). Between the trimmed V and J ends, which lost 2 bases and 3 bases, there was a span of 7 bases. The CDR3 has 13 amino acids. Germline CDR1 is GTSNPN and CDR2 is SVGIG (reference sequence). The chain's CDR3 is CAWSKGANEKLFF. CDR3 DNA sequence: TGTGCCTGGAGTAAGGGGGCTAATGAAAAACTGTTTTTT. The full variable domain, with the rest looked up from reference TRBV30 and TRBJ1-4, is SQTIHQWPATLVQPVGSPLSLECTVEGTSNPNLYWYRQAAGRGLQLLFYSVGIGQISSEVPQNLSASRPQDRQFILSSKKLLLSDSGFYLCAWSKGANEKLFFGSGTQLSVL.

This clone was detected once. This sequence joins TRBV2 and TRBJ2-2; a possible D gene is TRBD2 (5 bases). The germline gives CDR1 SNHLY, CDR2 FYNNEI. The length of the CDR3 is 12 residues. The V end lost 8 bases, the J end lost 5 bases, and 9 bases lay between the germline ends. CDR3 in DNA: TGTGCCAGCGGCCGGGGAACCGGGGAGCTGTTTTTT. Translated, it gives CASGRGTGELFF.

In its sample, this clone was seen once. The chain couples TRBV2 to TRBJ1-1, with D perhaps TRBD1 (5 bases). CDR3 length: 14 amino acids. Deletions cut 6 bases from V and 0 bases from J, with 11 bases between. Germline CDR1 SNHLY, CDR2 FYNNEI. CDR3 DNA sequence: TGTGCCAGCAGAGACAGCAAAATGAACACTGAAGCTTTCTTT. It codes for CASRDSKMNTEAFF.

The genes are TRBV6-5 and TRBJ2-1; 11 bases line up with TRBD1. CDR1 is MNHEY, CDR2 SVGAGI, per germline. The CDR3 is 14 amino acids. J lost 8 bases, V lost 6 bases, and 6 bases had no gene match. The CDR3 DNA reads TGTGCCAGCAGACCCGGACAGGGGGCCTATGAGCAGTTCTTC. This encodes CASRPGQGAYEQFF.